This TCR beta chain was recorded in a study of blood T cell repertoires in COVID-19. On the study more broadly: Researchers got acute and convalescent COVID-19 samples from the United States, Italy and Spain. T cells, B-cell-depleted T cells, or PBMCs supplied cDNA or gDNA.

Germline CDR1 and CDR2: MGHRA and YSYEKL. CDR3 length equals 10 residues. Per the authors' pipeline: From reference gene primer amplification, estimates of nucleated cell counts were derived. The assay was immunoSEQ multiplex PCR, and TCRdb's table has in-frame clones only and misses some. V, J and clone size are taken as reported in that table, and D and trimming were inferred from the DNA itself. Of 50,000 to 60,000 clones listed, about four fifths are singletons. This clonotype originated in a human donor in a cohort sampled during active or convalescent COVID-19. Input material: peripheral blood. The chain joins TRBV4-1 to TRBJ1-5; no definite D call. CDR3 in DNA: TGCGCGGGCGAGAATCAGCCCCAGCATTTT. This sequence encodes CAGENQPQHF.